These T cell receptor beta chains were read from a single sample in a study of shared clonotypes between healthy human individuals. Sequenced by immunoSEQ multiplex PCR; TCRdb stores in-frame clones only, minus some. The sample consists of approximately 100,000 clones, 68% of them appearing once. Source material: memory CD8+ T cells sorted from blood. These TCRs come from a woman in her twenties or thirties in good health. The CDR3 runs from the conserved cysteine through the conserved F or W. Fields, in order: clone size, D gene, J gene, V gene, CDR3 DNA, CDR3 protein. A D gene is named only where the DNA matches it firmly. The size field is filled for only some rows; it gives once, few, many or a size class.

>many|NA|TRBJ2-7|TRBV2
TGTGCCAGCAAATTTGTCAACGAGCAGTACTTC
CASKFVNEQYF
>many|NA|TRBJ2-5|TRBV15
TGTGCCACCAGCAGAAAAACCGGGACATCCTACCAAGAGACCCAGTACTTC
CATSRKTGTSYQETQYF
>few|NA|TRBJ2-7|TRBV19
TGTGCCAGTAGTATCTCCCTTGGCAGCTACGAGCAGTACTTC
CASSISLGSYEQYF
>NA|TRBD1|TRBJ2-1|TRBV6-1
TGTGCCAGCAGTGAAGCATCAGGGACAGGGTCCAATGAGCAGTTCTTC
CASSEASGTGSNEQFF
>once|TRBD2|TRBJ2-1|TRBV7-9
TGTGCCAGCAGCCCAGGCCAGCGGGAGAGTAATGAGCAGTTCTTC
CASSPGQRESNEQFF
>few|TRBD1|TRBJ1-5|TRBV4-1
TGCGCCAGCAGCCAGGCCGGGACAGGCTGGAATCAGCCCCAGCATTTT
CASSQAGTGWNQPQHF
>few|TRBD2|TRBJ2-1|TRBV14
TGTGCCAGCAGCCAAGGTCCTAGCGGGAGGGCCGTTAATGAGCAGTTCTTC
CASSQGPSGRAVNEQFF
>many|NA|TRBJ2-1|TRBV29-1
TGCAGCGTTGAATTGGGCGGACCGAACAATGAGCAGTTCTTC
CSVELGGPNNEQFF
>many|TRBD1|TRBJ2-7|TRBV2
TGTGCCAGCACCCCGACAGGGGACCCAAGCTCCTACGAGCAGTACTTC
CASTPTGDPSSYEQYF
>NA|TRBD2|TRBJ2-3|TRBV7-3
TGTGCCAGCAGCTTAGGCTGGGCGGGACTAGCGGGAATTGATACGCAGTATTTT
CASSLGWAGLAGIDTQYF
>NA|NA|TRBJ2-1|TRBV7-8
TGTGCCAGCAGCTTAGGGGCCAGGAGCTCCTACAATGAGCAGTTCTTC
CASSLGARSSYNEQFF
>once|TRBD1|TRBJ2-6|TRBV2
TGTGCCAGCACGGAGCTCTACAGGGGGTGGGCCAACGTCCTGACTTTC
CASTELYRGWANVLTF
>NA|NA|TRBJ2-2|TRBV6-5
TGTGCCAGCAGTTATGATAACGTCGGGGAGCTGTTTTTT
CASSYDNVGELFF
>NA|TRBD1|TRBJ2-7|TRBV4-1
TGCGCCAGCAGCCGTTTTCAAAGGGACAGGGGATACGAGCAGTACTTC
CASSRFQRDRGYEQYF
>NA|NA|TRBJ2-7|TRBV20-1
TGCAGTGCTAGAGAAGTCTACGAGCAGTACTTC
CSAREVYEQYF
>NA|TRBD1|TRBJ2-6|TRBV6-7
TGTGCCAACCCTGGGACAGGGCTATGGGCTGGGGCCAACGTCCTGACTTTC
CANPGTGLWAGANVLTF
>NA|NA|TRBJ1-4|TRBV21-1
TGTGCCAGCAGCAAGCACAGGCTTTTGGGTGAAAAACTGTTTTTT
CASSKHRLLGEKLFF
>once|NA|TRBJ2-7|TRBV25-1
TGTGCCAGCAGTGTCGGGGGTAGCTACGAGCAGTACTTC
CASSVGGSYEQYF
>NA|NA|TRBJ2-3|TRBV7-8
TGTGCCAGCAGCTTACGACAGAGATCCACAGATACGCAGTATTTT
CASSLRQRSTDTQYF
>NA|NA|TRBJ2-1|TRBV11-2
TGTGCCAGCACGCCCTCGGGAGGGGGCCCCTACAATGAGCAGTTCTTC
CASTPSGGGPYNEQFF
>NA|NA|TRBJ1-1|TRBV4-1
TGCGCCAGCAGCCAAGATCGGGAAGGACAGATGAACACTGAAGCTTTCTTT
CASSQDREGQMNTEAFF
>NA|NA|TRBJ2-1|TRBV28
TGTGCCAGCAGTTTTTTTCCCAGCGGTGTTTCCAGTGAGCAGTTCTTC
CASSFFPSGVSSEQFF
>once|TRBD2|TRBJ2-7|TRBV28
TGTGCCAGCACCTCACTAGCGGACTACTCCTACGAGCAGTACTTC
CASTSLADYSYEQYF
>NA|NA|TRBJ2-7|TRBV21-1
TGTGCCAGCAGCAATCTGTGGGGATTCCGTGATGAGCAGTACTTC
CASSNLWGFRDEQYF
>NA|TRBD2|TRBJ2-7|TRBV7-9
TGTGCCAGCAGCTTATCCCTAGCGGGAGGGCCGTCCGAGCAGTACTTC
CASSLSLAGGPSEQYF
>NA|TRBD1|TRBJ2-1|TRBV5-1
TGCGCCAGCAATAGCTTGTTGGACAGGGGGTTCAATGAGCAGTTCTTC
CASNSLLDRGFNEQFF
>NA|TRBD2|TRBJ2-2|TRBV5-1
TGCGCCAGCAGCTCCCTAGCGGCGAACACCGGGGAGCTGTTTTTT
CASSSLAANTGELFF
>few|NA|TRBJ2-7|TRBV4-1
TGCGCCAGCAGCCAAGACGGCCCACCCTATAACCCCTCCTACGAGCAGTACTTC
CASSQDGPPYNPSYEQYF
>NA|NA|TRBJ2-7|TRBV11-2
TGTGCCAGCAGCTTAACAGCTTACGAGCAGTACTTC
CASSLTAYEQYF
>NA|NA|TRBJ1-2|TRBV27
TGTGCCAGCAGTTTCGTAGGGGGATCCTATGGCTACACCTTC
CASSFVGGSYGYTF
>NA|NA|TRBJ1-4|TRBV7-2
TGTGCCAGCAGCCCAGGACGATTGAACAAACTGTTTTTT
CASSPGRLNKLFF
>NA|NA|TRBJ1-2|TRBV5-4
TGTGCCAGCAGCTTGGCGGACAGAGACTATGGCTACACCTTC
CASSLADRDYGYTF
>few|NA|TRBJ2-1|TRBV15
TGTGCCACCAGCACCCGTAGAGGGAATGAGCAGTTCTTC
CATSTRRGNEQFF
>many|NA|TRBJ2-1|TRBV19
TGTGCCAGTAGTATAGAGGAGGGATCCTACAATGAGCAGTTCTTC
CASSIEEGSYNEQFF
>NA|NA|TRBJ1-2|TRBV27
TGTGCCAGCAGTAACTGGGACGGGCGTAACTATGGCTACACCTTC
CASSNWDGRNYGYTF
>NA|NA|TRBJ1-1|TRBV5-8
TGTGCCAGCCGACACAGGGTAGGAGATGACAATGCTGAAGCTTTCTTT
CASRHRVGDDNAEAFF
>few|NA|TRBJ2-6|TRBV7-6
TGTGCCGTCGACAGTATCATCACTGGGGCCAACGTCCTGACTTTC
CAVDSIITGANVLTF
>NA|TRBD2|TRBJ2-1|TRBV28
TGTGCCAGCAGTTCCCTGACTAGCGGGAGTAGAGATGAGCAGTTCTTC
CASSSLTSGSRDEQFF
>NA|NA|TRBJ1-2|TRBV7-4
TGTGCCAGCAGCTTAGCGTCCGGGGGTGGCTACACCTTC
CASSLASGGGYTF